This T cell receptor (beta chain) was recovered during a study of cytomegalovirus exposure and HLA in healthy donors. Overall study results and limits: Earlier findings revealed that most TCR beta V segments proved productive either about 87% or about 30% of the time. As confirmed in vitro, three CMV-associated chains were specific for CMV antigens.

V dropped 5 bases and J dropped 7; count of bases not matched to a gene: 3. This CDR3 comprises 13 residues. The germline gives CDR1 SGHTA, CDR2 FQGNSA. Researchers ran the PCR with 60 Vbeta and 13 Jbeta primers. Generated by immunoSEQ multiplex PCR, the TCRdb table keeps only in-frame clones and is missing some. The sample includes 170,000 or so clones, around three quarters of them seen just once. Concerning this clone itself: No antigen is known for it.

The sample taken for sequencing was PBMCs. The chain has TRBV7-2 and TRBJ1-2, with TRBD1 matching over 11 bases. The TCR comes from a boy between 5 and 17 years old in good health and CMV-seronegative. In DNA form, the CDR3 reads TGTGCCAGCAGCGCCGGGACAGGGGGTGGCTACACCTTC. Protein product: CASSAGTGGGYTF.